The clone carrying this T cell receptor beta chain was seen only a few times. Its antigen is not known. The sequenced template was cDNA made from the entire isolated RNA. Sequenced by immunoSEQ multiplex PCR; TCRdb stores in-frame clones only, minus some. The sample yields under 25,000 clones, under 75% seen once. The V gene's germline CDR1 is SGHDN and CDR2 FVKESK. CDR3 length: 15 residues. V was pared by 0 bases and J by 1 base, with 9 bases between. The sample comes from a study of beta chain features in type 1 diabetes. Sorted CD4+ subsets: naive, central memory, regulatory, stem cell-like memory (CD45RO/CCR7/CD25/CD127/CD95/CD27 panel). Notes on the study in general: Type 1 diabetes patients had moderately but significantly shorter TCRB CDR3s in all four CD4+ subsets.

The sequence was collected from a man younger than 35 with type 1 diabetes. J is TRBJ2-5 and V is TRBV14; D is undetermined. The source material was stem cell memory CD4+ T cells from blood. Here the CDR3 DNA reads TGTGCCAGCAGCCAAGATGTGTCGGGCCAAGAGACCCAGTACTTC. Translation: CASSQDVSGQETQYF.